This T cell receptor (beta chain) originates from a study of vaccination effects on CD4 cells after COVID-19. Broader study findings: In the late period after vaccination, infection- and vaccine-induced clones contracted markedly.

V lost 1 base and J 5 bases, leaving 7 bases between the germline ends. The germline CDR1 and CDR2 sequences are SGDLS and YYNGEE. This CDR3 contains 13 residues. Method: immunoSEQ multiplex PCR; TCRdb's copy keeps in-frame clones and lacks some. The sample has under 75,000 clones, roughly 80% seen once. Under the ViraFEST assay, PBMC were stimulated with viral peptide pools so that antigen-specific CD4+ T cells expanded. Sequencing was performed afterwards. Upon completion of 10 days in culture, CD4+ T cells were isolated. All vaccine recipients tested negative for nucleocapsid antibodies and had never contracted SARS-CoV-2 infection. PBMC were cultured at roughly 2.2 million per well with 9 to 10 IU/ml IL-2 and 9.5 to 10 ug/ml peptides. Cultures received IL-2 medium that replaced half the medium on days 3 and 7. Comment on this clone: What it recognizes is unknown.

The chain recombines TRBV9 with TRBJ2-1; unclear D gene. Sequencing used CD4+ T cells from PBMCs cultured with SARS-CoV-2 spike peptides, obtained before COVID-19 vaccination. This clonotype was sampled from a human donor who received a COVID-19 vaccine. This CDR3 reads CASSVSTHNEQFF. The CDR3 coding sequence is TGTGCCAGCAGCGTATCGACGCACAATGAGCAGTTCTTC.